This entry describes one T cell receptor (beta chain). Antigen specificity is unknown. This specimen belongs to a study of cytomegalovirus exposure and HLA in healthy donors. Study at large: Early released data comprised 80 million to 90 million unique TCRs from HLA-typed donors.

The PCR was carried out with 60 Vbeta primers and 13 Jbeta primers. The protocol was immunoSEQ multiplex PCR, while the TCRdb copy is restricted to in-frame clones and leaves out a portion. Of fewer than 250,000 clones listed, 70% to 80% are singletons. General study findings and limits: Because they were indistinguishable, some V segments, including TRBV6-2 and TRBV6-3, were excluded. Sequencing probably produced one cluster of sequence variants that were highly shared. CMV antigen specificity of three CMV-associated chains was confirmed in vitro.

With 6 bases clipped from V and 5 bases from J, the junction kept 8 bases outside the gene matches. Germline V gene sequence: CDR1 SQVTM, CDR2 ANQGSEA. This CDR3 has 14 amino acids. Sequenced sample: PBMCs. This clonotype was sampled from a male donor in good health and CMV-seronegative. V usage is TRBV29-1 and J usage is TRBJ2-5, with 11 bases lining up with TRBD2. The CDR3 nucleotides read TGCAGCGTCCAACTAGCGGGAGTTGTGGAGACCCAGTACTTC. The encoded protein is CSVQLAGVVETQYF. Full variable domain (remainder filled in from reference TRBV29-1 and TRBJ2-5): SAVISQKPSRDICQRGTSLTIQCQVDSQVTMMFWYRQQPGQSLTLIATANQGSEATYESGFVIDKFPISRPNLTFSTLTVSNMSPEDSSIYLCSVQLAGVVETQYFGPGTRLLVL.